This T cell receptor beta chain was sequenced in a study of shared T cell receptors in the human thymus. The V end lost 2 bases, the J end lost 0 bases, and 14 bases lay between the germline ends. CDR1 is MNHNS, CDR2 SASEGT, per germline. CDR3 size: 16 residues. Produced via immunoSEQ multiplex PCR; TCRdb's table is partial and in-frame only. The sample has about 380,000 clones; approximately 95% are singletons. The origin of this receptor is a human donor. The source material was thymocytes. This chain uses TRBV6-1 with TRBJ2-7; D may correspond to TRBD1 or TRBD2 (5 bases each). CDR3: CASSEFYPGSSYEQYF. In DNA form, the CDR3 reads TGTGCCAGCAGTGAATTCTATCCAGGGAGCTCCTACGAGCAGTACTTC.